This T cell receptor beta chain was sequenced for a study of response to subunit inactivated influenza vaccine. A single record per CDR3 protein comes from TCRdb applying MiXCR to the RT-PCR reads. The sample carries about 480,000 distinct CDR3 sequences, 13% recorded once. This CDR3 is 15 amino acids long. Germline CDR1 reads DFQATT; CDR2 reads SNEGSKA (reference sequence). Trimming took 3 bases from V and 3 from J, leaving 14 bases between them. The sample was PBMCs from blood, taken 35 to 45 days after vaccination. The V gene is TRBV20-1, the J gene TRBJ2-2; D remains ambiguous. The receptor's source is a man aged 45-65 years who received an inactivated influenza vaccine. DNA of the CDR3: TGCAGTGCTAGGCCTGACCTTACTGACACCGGGGAGCTGTTTTTT. This encodes CSARPDLTDTGELFF.